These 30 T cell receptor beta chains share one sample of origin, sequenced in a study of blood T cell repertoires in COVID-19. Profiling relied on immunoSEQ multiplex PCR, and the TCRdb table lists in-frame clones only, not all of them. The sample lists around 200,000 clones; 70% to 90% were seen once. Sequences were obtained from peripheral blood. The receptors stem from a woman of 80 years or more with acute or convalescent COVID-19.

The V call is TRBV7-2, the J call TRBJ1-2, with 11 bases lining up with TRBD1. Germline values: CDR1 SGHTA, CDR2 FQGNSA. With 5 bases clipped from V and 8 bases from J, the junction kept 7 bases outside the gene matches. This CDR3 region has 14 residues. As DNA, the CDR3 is TGTGCCAGCAGCCCCCGGACAGGGGGCCACGGCTACACCTTC. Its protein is CASSPRTGGHGYTF.

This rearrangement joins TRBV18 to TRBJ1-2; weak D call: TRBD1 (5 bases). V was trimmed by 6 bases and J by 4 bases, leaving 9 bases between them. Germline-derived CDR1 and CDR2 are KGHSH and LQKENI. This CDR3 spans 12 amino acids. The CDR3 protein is CASSGRGYGYTF. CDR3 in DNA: TGTGCCAGCTCCGGAAGGGGCTATGGCTACACCTTC.

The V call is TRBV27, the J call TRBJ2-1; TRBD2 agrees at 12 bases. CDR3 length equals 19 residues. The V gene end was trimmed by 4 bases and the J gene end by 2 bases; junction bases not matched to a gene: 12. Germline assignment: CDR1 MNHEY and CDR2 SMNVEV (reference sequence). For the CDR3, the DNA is TGTGCCAGCAGTTACACTAGCGGGAGGCTTGGTAGGACCTACAATGAGCAGTTCTTC. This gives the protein CASSYTSGRLGRTYNEQFF.

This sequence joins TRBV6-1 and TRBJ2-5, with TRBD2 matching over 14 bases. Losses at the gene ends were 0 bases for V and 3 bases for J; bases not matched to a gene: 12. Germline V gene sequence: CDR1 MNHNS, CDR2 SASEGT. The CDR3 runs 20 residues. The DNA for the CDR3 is TGTGCCAGCAGTGAAGCCCGACTAGCGGGAGGGCCGTTCCGCAAAGAGACCCAGTACTTC. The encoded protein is CASSEARLAGGPFRKETQYF.

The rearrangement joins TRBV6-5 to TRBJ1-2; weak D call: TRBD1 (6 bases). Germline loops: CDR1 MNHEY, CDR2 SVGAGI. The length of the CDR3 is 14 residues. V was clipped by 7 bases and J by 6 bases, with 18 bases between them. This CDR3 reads CASTTQWAGDGYTF. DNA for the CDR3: TGTGCCAGCACCACCCAATGGGCAGGGGATGGCTACACCTTC.

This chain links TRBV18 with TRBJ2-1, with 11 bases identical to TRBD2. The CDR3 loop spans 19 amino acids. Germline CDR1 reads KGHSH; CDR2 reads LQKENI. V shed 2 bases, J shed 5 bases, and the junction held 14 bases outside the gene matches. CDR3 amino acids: CASSPKFNSGRALHNEQFF. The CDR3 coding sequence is TGTGCCAGCTCACCAAAATTTAATAGCGGGAGGGCCCTCCACAATGAGCAGTTCTTC.

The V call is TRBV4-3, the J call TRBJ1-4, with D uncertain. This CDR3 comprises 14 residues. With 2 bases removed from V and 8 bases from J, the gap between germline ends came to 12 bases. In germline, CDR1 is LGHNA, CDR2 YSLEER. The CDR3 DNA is TGCGCCAGCAGCCAATGGGGAAGCGGCGAAAAACTGTTTTTT. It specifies CASSQWGSGEKLFF.

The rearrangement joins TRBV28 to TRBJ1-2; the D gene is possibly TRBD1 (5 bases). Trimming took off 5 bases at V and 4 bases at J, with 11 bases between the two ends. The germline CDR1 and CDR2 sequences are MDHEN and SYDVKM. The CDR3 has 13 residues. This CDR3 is CASSPRQSYGYTF. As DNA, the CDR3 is TGTGCCAGCAGTCCACGACAGAGCTATGGCTACACCTTC.

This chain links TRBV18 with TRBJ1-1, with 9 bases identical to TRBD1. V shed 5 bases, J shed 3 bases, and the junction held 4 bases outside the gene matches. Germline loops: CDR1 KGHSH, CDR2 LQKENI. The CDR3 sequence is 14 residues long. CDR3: CASSVTGGDTEAFF. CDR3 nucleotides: TGTGCCAGCTCAGTGACAGGGGGGGACACTGAAGCTTTCTTT.

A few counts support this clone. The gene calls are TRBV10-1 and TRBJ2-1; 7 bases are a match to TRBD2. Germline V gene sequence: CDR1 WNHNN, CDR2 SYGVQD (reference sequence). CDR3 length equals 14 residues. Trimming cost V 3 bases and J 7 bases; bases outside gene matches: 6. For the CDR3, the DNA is TGCGCCAGCAGTGAAGCGGGATATGTAAATGAGCAGTTCTTC. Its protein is CASSEAGYVNEQFF.

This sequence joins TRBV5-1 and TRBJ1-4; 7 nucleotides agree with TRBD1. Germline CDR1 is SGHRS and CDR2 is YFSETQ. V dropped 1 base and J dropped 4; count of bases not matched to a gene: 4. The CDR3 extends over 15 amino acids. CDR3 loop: CASSLSGTDNEKLFF. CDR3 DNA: TGCGCCAGCAGCTTGTCCGGGACAGATAATGAAAAACTGTTTTTT.

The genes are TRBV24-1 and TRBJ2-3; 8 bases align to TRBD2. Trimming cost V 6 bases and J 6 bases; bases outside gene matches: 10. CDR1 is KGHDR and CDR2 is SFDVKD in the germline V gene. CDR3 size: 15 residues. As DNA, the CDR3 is TGTGCCACCAGTAGCCCGGGAGGGCCTGGGGATACGCAGTATTTT. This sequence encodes CATSSPGGPGDTQYF.

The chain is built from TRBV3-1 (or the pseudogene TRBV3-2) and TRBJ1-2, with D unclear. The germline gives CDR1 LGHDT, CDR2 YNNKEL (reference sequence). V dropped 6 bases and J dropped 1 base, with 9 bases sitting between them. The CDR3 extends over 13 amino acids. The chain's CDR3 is CASRSGSNYGYTF. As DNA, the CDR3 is TGTGCCAGCAGATCCGGGAGTAACTATGGCTACACCTTC.

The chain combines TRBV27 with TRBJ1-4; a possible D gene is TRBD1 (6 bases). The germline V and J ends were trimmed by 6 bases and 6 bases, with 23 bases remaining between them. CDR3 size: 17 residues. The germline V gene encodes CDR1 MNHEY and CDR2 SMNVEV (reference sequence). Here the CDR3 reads CASSRYETGSLDEKLFF. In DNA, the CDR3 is TGTGCCAGCAGCCGATACGAAACAGGGTCCTTGGATGAAAAACTGTTTTTT.

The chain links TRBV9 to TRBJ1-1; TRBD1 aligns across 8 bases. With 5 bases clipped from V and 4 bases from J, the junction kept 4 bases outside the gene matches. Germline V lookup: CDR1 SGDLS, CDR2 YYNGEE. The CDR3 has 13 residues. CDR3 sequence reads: CASSPTGGTEAFF. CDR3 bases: TGTGCCAGCAGTCCTACAGGGGGCACTGAAGCTTTCTTT.

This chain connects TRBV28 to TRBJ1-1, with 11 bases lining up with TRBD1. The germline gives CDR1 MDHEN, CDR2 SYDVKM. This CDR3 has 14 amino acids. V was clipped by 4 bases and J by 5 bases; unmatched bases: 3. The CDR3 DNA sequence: TGTGCCAGCAGTTCCGGGACAGGGGGGACTGAAGCTTTCTTT. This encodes CASSSGTGGTEAFF.

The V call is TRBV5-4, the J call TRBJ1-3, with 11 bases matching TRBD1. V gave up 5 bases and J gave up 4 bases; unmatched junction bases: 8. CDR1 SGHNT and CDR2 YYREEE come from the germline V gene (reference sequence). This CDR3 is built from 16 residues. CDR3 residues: CASSRGQGAKGNTIYF. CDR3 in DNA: TGTGCCAGCAGTCGCGGACAGGGGGCGAAAGGAAACACCATATATTTT. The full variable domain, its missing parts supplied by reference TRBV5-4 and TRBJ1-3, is ETGVTQSPTHLIKTRGQQVTLRCSSQSGHNTVSWYQQALGQGPQFIFQYYREEENGRGNFPPRFSGLQFPNYSSELNVNALELDDSALYLCASSRGQGAKGNTIYFGEGSWLTVV.

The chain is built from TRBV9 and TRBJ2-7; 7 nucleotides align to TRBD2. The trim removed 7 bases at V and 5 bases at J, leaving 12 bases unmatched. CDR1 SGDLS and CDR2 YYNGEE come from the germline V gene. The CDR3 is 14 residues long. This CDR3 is CASARDYQDHEQYF. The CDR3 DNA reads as TGTGCCAGCGCCCGGGACTATCAAGACCACGAGCAGTACTTC.

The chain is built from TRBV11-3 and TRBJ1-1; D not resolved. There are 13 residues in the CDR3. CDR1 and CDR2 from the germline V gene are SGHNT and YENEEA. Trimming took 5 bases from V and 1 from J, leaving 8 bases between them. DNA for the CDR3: TGTGCCAGCAGCACCGAACAGAACACTGAAGCTTTCTTT. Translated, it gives CASSTEQNTEAFF.

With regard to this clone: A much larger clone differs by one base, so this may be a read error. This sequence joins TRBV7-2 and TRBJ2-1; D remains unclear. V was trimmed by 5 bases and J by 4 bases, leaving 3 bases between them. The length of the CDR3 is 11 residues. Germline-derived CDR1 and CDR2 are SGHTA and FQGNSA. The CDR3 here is CASSPYNEQFF. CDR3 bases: TGTGCCAGCAGCCCGTACAATGAGCAGTTCTTC.

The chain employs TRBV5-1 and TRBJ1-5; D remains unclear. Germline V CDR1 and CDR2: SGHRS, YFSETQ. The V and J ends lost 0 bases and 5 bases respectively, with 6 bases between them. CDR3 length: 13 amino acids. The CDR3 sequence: CASSLGADQPQHF. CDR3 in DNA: TGCGCCAGCAGCTTGGGCGCGGATCAGCCCCAGCATTTT. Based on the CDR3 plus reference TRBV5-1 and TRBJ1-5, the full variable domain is KAGVTQTPRYLIKTRGQQVTLSCSPISGHRSVSWYQQTPGQGLQFLFEYFSETQRNKGNFPGRFSGRQFSNSRSEMNVSTLELGDSALYLCASSLGADQPQHFGDGTRLSIL.

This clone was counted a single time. CDR3 coding DNA: TGTGCCAGCTCACCGGACAGAACAGAGACCCAGTACTTC. Its translation is CASSPDRTETQYF. The rearrangement uses TRBV18 and TRBJ2-5, with TRBD1 as a possible D gene (6 bases). V lost 3 bases, J lost 4 bases, and 9 bases lay in between. CDR1 KGHSH and CDR2 LQKENI come from the germline V gene. This CDR3 contains 13 residues.

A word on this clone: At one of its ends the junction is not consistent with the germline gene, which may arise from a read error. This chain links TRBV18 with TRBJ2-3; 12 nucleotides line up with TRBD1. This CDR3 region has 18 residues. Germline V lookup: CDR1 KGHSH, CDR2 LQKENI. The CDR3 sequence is CASSPPGTGGWSIDTQYF. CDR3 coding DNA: TGTGCCAGCTCACCGCCCGGGACAGGGGGCTGGAGCATAGATACGCAGTATTTT.

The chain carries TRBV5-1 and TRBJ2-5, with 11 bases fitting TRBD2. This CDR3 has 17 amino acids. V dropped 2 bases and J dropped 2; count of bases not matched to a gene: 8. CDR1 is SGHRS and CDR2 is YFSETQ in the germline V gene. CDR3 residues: CASSFITSGRNQETQYF. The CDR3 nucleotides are TGCGCCAGCAGCTTCATAACTAGCGGGAGAAATCAAGAGACCCAGTACTTC.

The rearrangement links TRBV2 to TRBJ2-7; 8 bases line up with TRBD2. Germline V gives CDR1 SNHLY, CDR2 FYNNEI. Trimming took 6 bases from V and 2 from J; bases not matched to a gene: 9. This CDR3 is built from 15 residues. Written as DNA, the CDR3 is TGTGCCAGCAGCGGTACTAGCGGACCAACCTACGAGCAGTACTTC. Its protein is CASSGTSGPTYEQYF. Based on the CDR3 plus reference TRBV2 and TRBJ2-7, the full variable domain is EPEVTQTPSHQVTQMGQEVILRCVPISNHLYFYWYRQILGQKVEFLVSFYNNEISEKSEIFDDQFSVERPDGSNFTLKIRSTKLEDSAMYFCASSGTSGPTYEQYFGPGTRLTVT.

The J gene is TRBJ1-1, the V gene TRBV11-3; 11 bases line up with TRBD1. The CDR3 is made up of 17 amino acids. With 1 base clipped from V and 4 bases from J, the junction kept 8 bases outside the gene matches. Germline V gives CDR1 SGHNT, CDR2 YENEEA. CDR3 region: CASSLGTGGGSSTEAFF. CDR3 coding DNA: TGTGCCAGCAGCTTAGGGACAGGGGGCGGAAGCAGCACTGAAGCTTTCTTT.

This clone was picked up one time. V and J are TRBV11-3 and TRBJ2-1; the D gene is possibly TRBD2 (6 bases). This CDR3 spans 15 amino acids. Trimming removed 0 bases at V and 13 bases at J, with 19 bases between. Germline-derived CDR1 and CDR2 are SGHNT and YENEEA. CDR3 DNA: TGTGCCAGCAGCTTAGATGACACCGGGGGTGGGGAACAGTTCTTC. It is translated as CASSLDDTGGGEQFF.

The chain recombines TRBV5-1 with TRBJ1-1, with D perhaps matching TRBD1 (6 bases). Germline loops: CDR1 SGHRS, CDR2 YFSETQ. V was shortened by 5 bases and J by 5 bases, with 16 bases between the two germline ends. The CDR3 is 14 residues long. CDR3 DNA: TGCGCCAGCAGTTCGGAGGGGGGAGGGACTGAAGCTTTCTTT. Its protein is CASSSEGGGTEAFF.

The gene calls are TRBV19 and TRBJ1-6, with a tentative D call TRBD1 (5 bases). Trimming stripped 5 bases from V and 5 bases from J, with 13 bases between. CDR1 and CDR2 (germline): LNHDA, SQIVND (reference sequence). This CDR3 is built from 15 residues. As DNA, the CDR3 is TGTGCCAGTAGTCACAGGCCTGTTGATAATTCACCCCTCCACTTT. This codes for CASSHRPVDNSPLHF.

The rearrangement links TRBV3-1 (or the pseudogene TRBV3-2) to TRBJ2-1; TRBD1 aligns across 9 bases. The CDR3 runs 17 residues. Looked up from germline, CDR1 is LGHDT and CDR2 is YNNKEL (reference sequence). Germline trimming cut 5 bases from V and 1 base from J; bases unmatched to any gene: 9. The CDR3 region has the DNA TGTGCCAGCAGCGCGCTAACAGGGGGCGAATCCTACAATGAGCAGTTCTTC. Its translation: CASSALTGGESYNEQFF.